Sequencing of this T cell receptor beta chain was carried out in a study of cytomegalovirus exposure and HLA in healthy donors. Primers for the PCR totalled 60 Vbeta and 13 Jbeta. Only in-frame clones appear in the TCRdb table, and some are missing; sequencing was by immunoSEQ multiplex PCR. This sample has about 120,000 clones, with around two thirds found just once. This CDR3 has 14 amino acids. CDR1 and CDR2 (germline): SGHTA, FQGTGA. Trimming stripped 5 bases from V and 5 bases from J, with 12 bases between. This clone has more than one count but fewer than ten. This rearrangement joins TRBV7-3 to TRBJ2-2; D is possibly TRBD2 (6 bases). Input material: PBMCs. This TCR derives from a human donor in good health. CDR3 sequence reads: CASSPGLGTGELFF. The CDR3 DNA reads TGTGCCAGCAGCCCGGGACTGGGGACCGGGGAGCTGTTTTTT.